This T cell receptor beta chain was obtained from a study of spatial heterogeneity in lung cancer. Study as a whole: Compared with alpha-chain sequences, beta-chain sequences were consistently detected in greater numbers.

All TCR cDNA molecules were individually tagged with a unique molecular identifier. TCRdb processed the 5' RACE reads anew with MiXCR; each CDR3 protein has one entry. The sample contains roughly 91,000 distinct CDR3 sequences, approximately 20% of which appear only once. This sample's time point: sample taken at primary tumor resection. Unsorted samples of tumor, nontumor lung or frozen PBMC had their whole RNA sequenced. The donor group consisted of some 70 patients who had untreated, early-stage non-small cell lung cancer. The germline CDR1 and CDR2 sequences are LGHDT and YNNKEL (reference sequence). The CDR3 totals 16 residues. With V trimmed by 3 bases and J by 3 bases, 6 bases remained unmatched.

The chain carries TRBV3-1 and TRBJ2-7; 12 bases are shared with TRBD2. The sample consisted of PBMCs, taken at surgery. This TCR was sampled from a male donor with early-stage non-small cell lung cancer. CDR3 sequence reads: CASSQAGLAGFYEQYF. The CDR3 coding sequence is TGTGCCAGCAGCCAGGCTGGACTAGCGGGATTCTACGAGCAGTACTTC.